Listed below are T cell receptor beta chains from one sample, sequenced in a study of blood T cell repertoires in COVID-19. Measured with immunoSEQ multiplex PCR; TCRdb has only the in-frame clones, and not every one. This sample has some 80,000 clones, with roughly four fifths found just once. Specimen: peripheral blood. The receptors were sampled from a woman aged 70 to 79 with acute or convalescent COVID-19. The CDR3 runs from the conserved cysteine through the conserved F or W. Part of the rows lack a size; the others show once, few, many or a class for expanded clones.

V	J	size	CDR3
TRBV19	TRBJ1-2	-	CASSIGSLTGYGYTF
TRBV19	TRBJ2-1	-	CASSRALAGGFGEQFF
TRBV28	TRBJ2-1	-	CASSQGGLGRREQFF
TRBV25-1	TRBJ2-7	-	CASSEIEARSAGGQYF
TRBV7-3	TRBJ2-3	-	CASSPRTSGVTDTQYF
TRBV6-6	TRBJ1-5	-	CASSSGFQPQHF
TRBV19	TRBJ2-3	once	CASSSTSGSTDTQYF
TRBV11-3	TRBJ1-6	-	CASSLGDNSPLHF
TRBV6-2/TRBV6-3	TRBJ2-5	once	CASSYVQVQETQYF
TRBV6-2/TRBV6-3	TRBJ2-1	-	CASSSYPGTRTNEQFF